The 5 T cell receptor beta chains in this list originate from one sample, sequenced in a study of blood T cells in healthy people across ages. The second PCR ran about 6 to 11 cycles with a sample-barcoded 5' primer and J-beta primers. TCRdb independently ran MiXCR on the 5' RACE reads; one entry per CDR3 protein. The sample carries about 1,600,000 distinct CDR3 sequences, 42% recorded once. The sequencing sample was made of blood. These receptors were obtained from a woman younger than 30 in good health.

Only a few counts were recorded for this clonotype. The CDR3 protein is CATSRGQVVDGYTF. The DNA of the CDR3 is TGTGCCACCAGCCGGGGACAGGTTGTCGATGGCTACACCTTC. The J gene is TRBJ1-2, the V gene TRBV15, with TRBD1 identical over 8 bases. This CDR3 comprises 14 residues. Germline V lookup: CDR1 LNHNV, CDR2 YYDKDF (reference sequence). The V gene end was trimmed by 5 bases and the J gene end by 6 bases; junction bases not matched to a gene: 8.

The J gene is TRBJ2-1, the V gene TRBV20-1; 7 bases align to TRBD2. V lost 2 bases, J lost 5 bases, and 6 bases stayed unmatched. Per germline, CDR1 DFQATT and CDR2 SNEGSKA (reference sequence). There are 14 residues in the CDR3. CDR3 sequence reads: CSARSGAANNEQFF. The CDR3 DNA reads TGCAGTGCTAGAAGCGGGGCCGCTAACAATGAGCAGTTCTTC.

The J gene is TRBJ2-1, the V gene TRBV4-2, with TRBD2 identical over 7 bases. Trimming removed 0 bases from V and 2 bases from J; junction bases left unmatched: 4. Germline assignment: CDR1 LGHNA and CDR2 YNFKEQ. CDR3 length: 16 residues. The CDR3 loop reads CASSQEAGSPYNEQFF. In nucleotides, the CDR3 is TGTGCCAGCAGCCAAGAAGCGGGGTCCCCCTACAATGAGCAGTTCTTC.

This chain uses TRBV4-1 with TRBJ1-2; 7 nucleotides match TRBD1. The germline gives CDR1 MGHRA, CDR2 YSYEKL. The CDR3 totals 16 residues. Trimming removed 4 bases from V and 1 base from J; junction bases left unmatched: 9. CDR3 bases: TGCGCCAGCAGCCCTGGTGGACAGGCCGGTAACTATGGCTACACCTTC. Amino acid sequence: CASSPGGQAGNYGYTF.

To note about this clonotype: Germline is not matched at one junction end, which may reflect a read error. The rearrangement joins TRBV12-3 or TRBV12-4 to TRBJ2-2, with D possibly being TRBD1 or TRBD2 (5 bases each). The CDR3 spans 15 residues. CDR3 in DNA: TGTACCAGCAGTTTGGCCGGGACCAACACCGGGGAGCTGTTTTTT. It specifies CTSSLAGTNTGELFF.